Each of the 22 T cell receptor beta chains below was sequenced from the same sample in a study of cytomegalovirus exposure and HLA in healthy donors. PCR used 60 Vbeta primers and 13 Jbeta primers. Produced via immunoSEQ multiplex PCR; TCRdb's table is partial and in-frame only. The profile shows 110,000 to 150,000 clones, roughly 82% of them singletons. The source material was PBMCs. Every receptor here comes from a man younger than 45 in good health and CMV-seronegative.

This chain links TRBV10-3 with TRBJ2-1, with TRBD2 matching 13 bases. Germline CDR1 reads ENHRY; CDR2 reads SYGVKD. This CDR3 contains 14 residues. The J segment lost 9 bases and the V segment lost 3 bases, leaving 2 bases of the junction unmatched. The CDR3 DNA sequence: TGTGCCATCAGTGAACTAGCGGGAGGGAGTGAGCAGTTCTTC. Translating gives CAISELAGGSEQFF.

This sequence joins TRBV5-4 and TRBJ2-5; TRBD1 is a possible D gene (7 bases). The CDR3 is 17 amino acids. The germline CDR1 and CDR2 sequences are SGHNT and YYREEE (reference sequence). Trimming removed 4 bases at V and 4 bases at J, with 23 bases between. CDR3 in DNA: TGTGCCAGCAGCCCCTCAGGGGGAGCGGGCAGGGGAGAGACCCAGTACTTC. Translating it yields CASSPSGGAGRGETQYF.

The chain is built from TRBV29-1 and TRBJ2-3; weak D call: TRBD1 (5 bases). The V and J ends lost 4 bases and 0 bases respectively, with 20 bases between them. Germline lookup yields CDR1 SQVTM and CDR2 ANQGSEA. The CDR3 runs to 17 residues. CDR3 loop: CSVGQTQSSSSTDTQYF. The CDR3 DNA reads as TGCAGCGTTGGACAGACACAGAGCTCTTCTAGCACAGATACGCAGTATTTT.

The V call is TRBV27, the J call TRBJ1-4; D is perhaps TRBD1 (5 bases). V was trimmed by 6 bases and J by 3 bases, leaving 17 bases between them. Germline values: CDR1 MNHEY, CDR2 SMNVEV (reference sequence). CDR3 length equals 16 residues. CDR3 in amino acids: CASRRDSAASNEKLFF. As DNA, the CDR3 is TGTGCCAGCAGGCGCGACAGCGCCGCGTCTAATGAAAAACTGTTTTTT.

The CDR3 nucleotides are TGTGCCAGTCAGGGGGCAGGGGAGCAGTACTTC. Its translation is CASQGAGEQYF. The V gene is TRBV19, the J gene TRBJ2-7; TRBD1 matches 8 bases. The germline V gene encodes CDR1 LNHDA and CDR2 SQIVND (reference sequence). V lost 8 bases to trimming and J lost 7 bases; unmatched junction nucleotides: 4. The CDR3 runs to 11 residues.

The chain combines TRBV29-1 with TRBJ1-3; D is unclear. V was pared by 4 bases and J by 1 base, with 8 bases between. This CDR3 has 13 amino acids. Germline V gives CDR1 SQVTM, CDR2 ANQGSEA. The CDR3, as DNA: TGCAGCGTTGCGACACCATCTGGAAACACCATATATTTT. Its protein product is CSVATPSGNTIYF. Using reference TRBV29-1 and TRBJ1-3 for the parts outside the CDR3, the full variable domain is SAVISQKPSRDICQRGTSLTIQCQVDSQVTMMFWYRQQPGQSLTLIATANQGSEATYESGFVIDKFPISRPNLTFSTLTVSNMSPEDSSIYLCSVATPSGNTIYFGEGSWLTVV.

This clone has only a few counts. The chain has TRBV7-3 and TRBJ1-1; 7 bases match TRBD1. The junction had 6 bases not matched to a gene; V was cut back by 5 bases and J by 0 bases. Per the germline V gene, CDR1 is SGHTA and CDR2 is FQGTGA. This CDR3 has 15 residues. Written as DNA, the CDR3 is TGTGCCAGCAGCGAGACAGGGAGCATGAACACTGAAGCTTTCTTT. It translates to CASSETGSMNTEAFF. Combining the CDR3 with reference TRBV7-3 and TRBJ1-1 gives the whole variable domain GAGVSQTPSNKVTEKGKYVELRCDPISGHTALYWYRQSLGQGPEFLIYFQGTGAADDSGLPNDRFFAVRPEGSVSTLKIQRTERGDSAVYLCASSETGSMNTEAFFGQGTRLTVV.

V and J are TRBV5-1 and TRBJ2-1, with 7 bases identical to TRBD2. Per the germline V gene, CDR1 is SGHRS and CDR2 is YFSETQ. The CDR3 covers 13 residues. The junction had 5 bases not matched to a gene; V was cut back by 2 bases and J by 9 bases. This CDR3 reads CASSLTLAVEQFF. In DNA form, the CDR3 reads TGCGCCAGCAGCTTAACCCTAGCGGTTGAGCAGTTCTTC.

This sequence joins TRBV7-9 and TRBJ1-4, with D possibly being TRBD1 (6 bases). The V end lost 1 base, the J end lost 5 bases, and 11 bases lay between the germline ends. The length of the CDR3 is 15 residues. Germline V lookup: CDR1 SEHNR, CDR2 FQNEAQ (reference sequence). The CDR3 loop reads CASSLEQGENEKLFF. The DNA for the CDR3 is TGTGCCAGCAGCTTAGAACAGGGAGAGAATGAAAAACTGTTTTTT.

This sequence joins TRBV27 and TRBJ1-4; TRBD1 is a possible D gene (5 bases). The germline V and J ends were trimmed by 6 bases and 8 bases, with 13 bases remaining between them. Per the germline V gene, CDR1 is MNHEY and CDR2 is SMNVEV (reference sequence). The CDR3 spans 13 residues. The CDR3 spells CASRTGGREKLFF. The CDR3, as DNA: TGTGCCAGCAGAACGGGGGGAAGAGAAAAACTGTTTTTT.

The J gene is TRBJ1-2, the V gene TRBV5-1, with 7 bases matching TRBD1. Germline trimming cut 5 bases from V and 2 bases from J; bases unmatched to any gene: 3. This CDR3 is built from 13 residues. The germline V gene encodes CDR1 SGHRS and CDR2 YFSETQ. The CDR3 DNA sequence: TGCGCCAGCAGAGGGGGCGAGAACTATGGCTACACCTTC. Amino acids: CASRGGENYGYTF. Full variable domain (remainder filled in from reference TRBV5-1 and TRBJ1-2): KAGVTQTPRYLIKTRGQQVTLSCSPISGHRSVSWYQQTPGQGLQFLFEYFSETQRNKGNFPGRFSGRQFSNSRSEMNVSTLELGDSALYLCASRGGENYGYTFGSGTRLTVV.

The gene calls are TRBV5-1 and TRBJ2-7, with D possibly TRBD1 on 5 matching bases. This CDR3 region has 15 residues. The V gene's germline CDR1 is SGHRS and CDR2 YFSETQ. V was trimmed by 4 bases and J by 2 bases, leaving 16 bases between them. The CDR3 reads CASSKDTPPPYEQYF. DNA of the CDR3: TGCGCCAGCAGCAAGGACACACCCCCTCCCTACGAGCAGTACTTC. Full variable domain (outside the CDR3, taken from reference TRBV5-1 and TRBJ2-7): KAGVTQTPRYLIKTRGQQVTLSCSPISGHRSVSWYQQTPGQGLQFLFEYFSETQRNKGNFPGRFSGRQFSNSRSEMNVSTLELGDSALYLCASSKDTPPPYEQYFGPGTRLTVT.

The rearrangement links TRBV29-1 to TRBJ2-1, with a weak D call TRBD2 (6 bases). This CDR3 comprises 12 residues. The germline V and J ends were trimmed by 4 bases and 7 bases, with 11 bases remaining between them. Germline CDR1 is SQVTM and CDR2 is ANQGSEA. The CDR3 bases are TGCAGCGTTGTGCTGGGGAGGAATGAGCAGTTCTTC. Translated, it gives CSVVLGRNEQFF.

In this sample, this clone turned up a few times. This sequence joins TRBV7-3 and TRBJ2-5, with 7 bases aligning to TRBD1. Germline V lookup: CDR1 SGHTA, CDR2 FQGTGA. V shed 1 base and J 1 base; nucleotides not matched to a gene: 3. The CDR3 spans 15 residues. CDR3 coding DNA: TGTGCCAGCAGCTTAAAGGGGGCAACCCAAGAGACCCAGTACTTC. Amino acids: CASSLKGATQETQYF.

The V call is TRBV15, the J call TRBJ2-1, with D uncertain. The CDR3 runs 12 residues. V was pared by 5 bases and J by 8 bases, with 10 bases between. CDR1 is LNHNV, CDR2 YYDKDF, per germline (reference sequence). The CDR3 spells CATSSEVDEQFF. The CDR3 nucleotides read TGTGCCACCAGCTCAGAGGTTGATGAGCAGTTCTTC. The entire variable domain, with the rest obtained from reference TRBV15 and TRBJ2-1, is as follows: DAMVIQNPRYQVTQFGKPVTLSCSQTLNHNVMYWYQQKSSQAPKLLFHYYDKDFNNEADTPDNFQSRRPNTSFCFLDIRSPGLGDTAMYLCATSSEVDEQFFGPGTRLTVL.

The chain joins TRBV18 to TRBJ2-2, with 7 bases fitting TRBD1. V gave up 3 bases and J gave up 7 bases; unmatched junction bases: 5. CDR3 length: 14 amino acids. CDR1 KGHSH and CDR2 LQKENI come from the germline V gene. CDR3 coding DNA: TGTGCCAGCTCACCCGGACAGGCGGACGGGGAGCTGTTTTTT. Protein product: CASSPGQADGELFF. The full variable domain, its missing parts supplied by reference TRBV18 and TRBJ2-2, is NAGVMQNPRHLVRRRGQEARLRCSPMKGHSHVYWYRQLPEEGLKFMVYLQKENIIDESGMPKERFSAEFPKEGPSILRIQQVVRGDSAAYFCASSPGQADGELFFGEGSRLTVL.

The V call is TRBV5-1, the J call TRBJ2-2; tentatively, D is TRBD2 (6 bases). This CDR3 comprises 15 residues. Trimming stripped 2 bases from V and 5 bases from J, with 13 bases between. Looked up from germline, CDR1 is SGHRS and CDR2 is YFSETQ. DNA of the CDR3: TGCGCCAGCAGCTTACAAGACGCGGGGACCGGGGAGCTGTTTTTT. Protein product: CASSLQDAGTGELFF. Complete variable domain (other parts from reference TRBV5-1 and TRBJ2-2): KAGVTQTPRYLIKTRGQQVTLSCSPISGHRSVSWYQQTPGQGLQFLFEYFSETQRNKGNFPGRFSGRQFSNSRSEMNVSTLELGDSALYLCASSLQDAGTGELFFGEGSRLTVL.

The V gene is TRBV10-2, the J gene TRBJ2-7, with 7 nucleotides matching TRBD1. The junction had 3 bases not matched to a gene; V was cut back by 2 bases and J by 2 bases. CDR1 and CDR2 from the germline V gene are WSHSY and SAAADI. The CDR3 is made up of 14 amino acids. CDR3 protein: CASSERQGPYEQYF. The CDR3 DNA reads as TGCGCCAGCAGTGAGCGACAGGGCCCCTACGAGCAGTACTTC.

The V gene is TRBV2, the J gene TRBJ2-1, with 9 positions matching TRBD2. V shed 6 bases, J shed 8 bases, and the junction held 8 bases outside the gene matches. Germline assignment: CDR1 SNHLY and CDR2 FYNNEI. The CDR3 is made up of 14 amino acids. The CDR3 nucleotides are TGTGCCAGCAGGTGGGGGACTAGCTGGGATGAGCAGTTCTTC. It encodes CASRWGTSWDEQFF.

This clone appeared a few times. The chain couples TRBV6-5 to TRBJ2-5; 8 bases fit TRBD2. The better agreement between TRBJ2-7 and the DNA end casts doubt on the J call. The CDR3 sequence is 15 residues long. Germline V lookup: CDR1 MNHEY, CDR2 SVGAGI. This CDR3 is CASSPPQAGDHEQYF. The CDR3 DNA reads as TGTGCCAGCAGTCCCCCTCAAGCGGGAGACCACGAGCAGTACTTC.

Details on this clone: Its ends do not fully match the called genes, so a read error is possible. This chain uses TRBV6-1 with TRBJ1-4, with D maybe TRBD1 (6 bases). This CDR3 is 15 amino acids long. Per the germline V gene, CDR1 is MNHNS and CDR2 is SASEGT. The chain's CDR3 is CAGSEARGANEKLFF. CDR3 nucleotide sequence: TGTGCCGGCAGTGAAGCGCGGGGGGCCAATGAAAAACTGTTTTTT.

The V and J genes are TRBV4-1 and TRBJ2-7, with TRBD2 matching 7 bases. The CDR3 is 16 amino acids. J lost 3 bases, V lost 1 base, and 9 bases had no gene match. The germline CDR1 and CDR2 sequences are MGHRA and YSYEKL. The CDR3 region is CASSQARGGAHYEQYF. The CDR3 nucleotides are TGCGCCAGCAGCCAAGCTCGCGGGGGAGCCCACTACGAGCAGTACTTC.